This TCR beta chain emerged from a study of T-cell reconstitution after alpha-beta-depleted transplantation in children. Study-wide findings and caveats: At around two months after transplant, the alpha-beta T cells were reportedly derived from several hundred expanded clones that came from non-depleted graft cells. Newly generated T cells supplied most T-cell counts and diversity one year post-transplant.

This clonotype was seen more than once but under ten times. Its target is unknown. This CDR3 is 14 amino acids long. Germline V lookup: CDR1 LNHNV, CDR2 YYDKDF (reference sequence). Trimming took 6 bases from V and 3 from J; bases not matched to a gene: 4. Construction of the TCRbeta library involved unique molecular identifiers. TCRdb used MiXCR to reprocess the PCR reads, holding one entry per CDR3 protein. The sample shows hundreds of thousands of distinct CDR3 sequences, roughly 8.2% of them seen only once. The chain recombines TRBV15 with TRBJ1-5; 8 bases align to TRBD1. This sequence originates from a female patient aged 2-9 years who had a stem cell transplant for Fanconi anemia, so the T cells may come from the graft donor. Sequencing used peripheral blood, obtained 360 days after TCRalphabeta/CD19-depleted stem cell transplant. The CDR3 region is CATSRTGNNQPQHF. CDR3 sequence (DNA): TGTGCCACCAGTCGGACAGGGAACAATCAGCCCCAGCATTTT.